This TCR beta chain emerged from a study of human T cells and chemical hapten exposure. Whole-study context: DPC 0.01% went on the upper back by patch test, with reading at 6 days.

Library preparation tagged each individual cDNA molecule with a unique molecular identifier. The authors' processing: 100,000 or so TCRs per sample was the median, with a range of roughly 23,224 to 750,000. TCRdb re-called the RACE reads through MiXCR, storing one row per CDR3 protein. The V and J calls shown here were made by TCRdb, not taken from the authors' results. The table lists over 40,000 distinct CDR3 sequences, roughly 3.3% of them singletons. There are many counts of this clonotype. Its antigen is unidentified. Study-wide results and limits: No change in TCRs above 1 in 1000 frequency was produced by DPC sensitization.

The germline CDR1 and CDR2 sequences are SEHNR and FQNEAQ (reference sequence). The V end lost 2 bases, the J end lost 0 bases, and 7 bases lay between the germline ends. The CDR3 extends over 14 amino acids. Time point: patch test 2, 6 weeks after DPC sensitization. This sample's treatment: therapeutic diphenylcyclopropenone sensitization with weekly scalp DPC. The chain uses TRBV7-9 and TRBJ1-1; D ambiguous. Specimen: whole blood, collected in connection with sensitization to the hapten diphenylcyclopropenone (DPC). The receptor comes from a man aged 35-49 years with alopecia areata. Some clones in this sample may be carry-over from other donors' samples. CDR3 region: CASSLSGVNTEAFF. In DNA form, the CDR3 reads TGTGCCAGCAGCTTAAGCGGCGTGAACACTGAAGCTTTCTTT.